The T cell receptor beta chain described here comes from a study of regulatory T cells in long-lasting Graves disease. The study's findings and limits: Patients with persistent disease showed a bias toward TRBV28, TRBJ1-2 and TRBJ2-5.

Libraries of TCR beta came from iRepertoire HTBI primers plus Arm-PCR of CDR3 regions. In the authors' methods: Identification yielded some 65 TRBV and approximately 13 TRBJ segments across samples. TCRdb itself ran the multiplex PCR reads through MiXCR, one entry per CDR3 protein. The V and J calls were not made by the authors but by TCRdb's processing. The sample records 650,000 to 850,000 distinct CDR3 sequences, around 32% being singletons. Documented time point: persistent/refractory GD, antithyroid drugs over 5 years with positive TRAb. PBMC-extracted RNA yielded the TCR library. This clonotype was counted a few times. Its target is not known. The CDR3 spans 13 residues. Germline V gene data show CDR1 as SGHAT and CDR2 as FQNNGV. V shed 5 bases and J shed 9 bases, with 11 bases lying between them.

This TCR derives from a female donor with Graves disease. V and J are TRBV11-2 and TRBJ1-6; D is unclear. This specimen consisted of peripheral blood mononuclear cells (PBMCs), obtained when the disease was refractory, from a patient treated with antithyroid drugs. The CDR3 protein is CASSPRSTSPLHF. DNA for the CDR3: TGTGCCAGCAGCCCGAGATCGACTTCACCCCTCCACTTT.